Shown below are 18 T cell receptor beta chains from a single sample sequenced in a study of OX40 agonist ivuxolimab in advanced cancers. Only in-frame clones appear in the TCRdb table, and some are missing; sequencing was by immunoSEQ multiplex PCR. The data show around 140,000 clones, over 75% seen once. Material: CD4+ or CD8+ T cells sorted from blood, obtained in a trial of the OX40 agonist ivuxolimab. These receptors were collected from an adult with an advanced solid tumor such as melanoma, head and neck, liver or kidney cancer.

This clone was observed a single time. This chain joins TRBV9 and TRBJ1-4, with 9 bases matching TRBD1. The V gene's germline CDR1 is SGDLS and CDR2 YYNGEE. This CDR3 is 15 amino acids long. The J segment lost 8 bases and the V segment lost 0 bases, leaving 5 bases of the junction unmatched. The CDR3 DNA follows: TGTGCCAGCAGCGTAGTGACAGGGGGATCGGAAAAACTGTTTTTT. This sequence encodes CASSVVTGGSEKLFF.

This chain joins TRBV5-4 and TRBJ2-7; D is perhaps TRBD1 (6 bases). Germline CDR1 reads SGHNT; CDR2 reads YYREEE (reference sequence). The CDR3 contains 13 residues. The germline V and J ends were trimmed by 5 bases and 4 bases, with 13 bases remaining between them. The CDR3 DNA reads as TGTGCCAGCAGTCCCGGGACAAATTACGAGCAGTACTTC. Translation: CASSPGTNYEQYF.

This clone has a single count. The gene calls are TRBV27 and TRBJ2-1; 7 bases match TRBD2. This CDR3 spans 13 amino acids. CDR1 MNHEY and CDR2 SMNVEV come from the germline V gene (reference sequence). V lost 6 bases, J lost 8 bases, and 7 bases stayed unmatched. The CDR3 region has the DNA TGTGCCAGCAGCCGGACTAGTTCGTATGAGCAGTTCTTC. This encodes CASSRTSSYEQFF.

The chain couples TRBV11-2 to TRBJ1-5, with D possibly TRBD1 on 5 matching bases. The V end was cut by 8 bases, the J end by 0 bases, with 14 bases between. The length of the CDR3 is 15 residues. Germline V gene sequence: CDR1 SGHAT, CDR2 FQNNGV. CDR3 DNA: TGTGCCAGCGCGAGGGACGGATATAGCAATCAGCCCCAGCATTTT. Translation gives CASARDGYSNQPQHF.

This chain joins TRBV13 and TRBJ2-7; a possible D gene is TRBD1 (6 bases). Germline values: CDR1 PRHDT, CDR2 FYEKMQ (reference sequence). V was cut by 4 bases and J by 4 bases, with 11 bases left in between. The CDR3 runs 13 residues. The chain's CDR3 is CASSYNRVYEQYF. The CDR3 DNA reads TGTGCCAGCAGCTACAACAGGGTATACGAGCAGTACTTC.

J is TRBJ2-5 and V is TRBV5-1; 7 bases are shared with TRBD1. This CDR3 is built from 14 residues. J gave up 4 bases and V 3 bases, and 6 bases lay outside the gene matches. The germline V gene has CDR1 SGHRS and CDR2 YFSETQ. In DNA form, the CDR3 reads TGCGCCAGCAGCTACGGACAGGCCATAGAGACCCAGTACTTC. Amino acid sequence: CASSYGQAIETQYF.

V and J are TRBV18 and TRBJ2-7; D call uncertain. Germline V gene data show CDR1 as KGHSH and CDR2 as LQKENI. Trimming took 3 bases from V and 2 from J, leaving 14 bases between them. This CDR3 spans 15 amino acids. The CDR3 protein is CASSPTDGSPYEQYF. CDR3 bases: TGTGCCAGCTCACCTACGGACGGATCTCCCTACGAGCAGTACTTC.

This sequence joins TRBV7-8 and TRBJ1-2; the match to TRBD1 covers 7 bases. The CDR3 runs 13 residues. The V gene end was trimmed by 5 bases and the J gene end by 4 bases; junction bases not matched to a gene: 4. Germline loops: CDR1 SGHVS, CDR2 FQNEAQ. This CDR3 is CASSPRDSYGYTF. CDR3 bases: TGTGCCAGCAGCCCCCGGGACAGCTATGGCTACACCTTC.

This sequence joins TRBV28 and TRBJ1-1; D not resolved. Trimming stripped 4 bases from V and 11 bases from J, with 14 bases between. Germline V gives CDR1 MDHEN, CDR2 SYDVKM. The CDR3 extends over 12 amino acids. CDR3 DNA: TGTGCCAGCAGTTCTTTAAGGGAGGTGGCTTTCTTT. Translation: CASSSLREVAFF.

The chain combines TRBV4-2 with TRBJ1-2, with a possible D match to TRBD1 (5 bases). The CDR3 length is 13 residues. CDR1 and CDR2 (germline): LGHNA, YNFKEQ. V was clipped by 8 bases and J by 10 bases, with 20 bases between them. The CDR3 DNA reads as TGTGCCAGCGCTAGGACACTAAAGGATGACTACACCTTC. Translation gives CASARTLKDDYTF.

As DNA, the CDR3 is TGCGCCAGCAGCTTGGAGGATGGGGCCAACGTCCTGACTTTC. It codes for CASSLEDGANVLTF. The chain recombines TRBV5-1 with TRBJ2-6; no definite D call. The germline V gene encodes CDR1 SGHRS and CDR2 YFSETQ. This CDR3 is built from 14 residues. Deletions cut 0 bases from V and 3 bases from J, with 4 bases between.

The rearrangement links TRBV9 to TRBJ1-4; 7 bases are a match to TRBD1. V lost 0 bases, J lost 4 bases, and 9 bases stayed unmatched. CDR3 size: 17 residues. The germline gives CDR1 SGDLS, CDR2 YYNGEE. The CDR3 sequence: CASSVDVGGAVNEKLFF. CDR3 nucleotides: TGTGCCAGCAGCGTAGATGTAGGGGGCGCAGTTAATGAAAAACTGTTTTTT.

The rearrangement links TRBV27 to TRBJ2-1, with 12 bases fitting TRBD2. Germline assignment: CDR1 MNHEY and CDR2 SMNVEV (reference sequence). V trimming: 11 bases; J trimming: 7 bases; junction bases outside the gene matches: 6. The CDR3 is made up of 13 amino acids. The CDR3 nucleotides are TGTGCCTCCGGACTAGCGGGGCTTAATGAGCAGTTCTTC. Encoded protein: CASGLAGLNEQFF.

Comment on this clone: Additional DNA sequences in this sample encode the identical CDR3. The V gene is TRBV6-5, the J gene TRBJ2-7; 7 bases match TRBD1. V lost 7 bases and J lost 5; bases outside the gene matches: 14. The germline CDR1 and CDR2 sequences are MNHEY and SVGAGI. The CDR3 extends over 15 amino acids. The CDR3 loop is CASTETGQGVHEQYF. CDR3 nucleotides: TGTGCCAGCACCGAAACGGGGCAGGGGGTCCACGAGCAGTACTTC.

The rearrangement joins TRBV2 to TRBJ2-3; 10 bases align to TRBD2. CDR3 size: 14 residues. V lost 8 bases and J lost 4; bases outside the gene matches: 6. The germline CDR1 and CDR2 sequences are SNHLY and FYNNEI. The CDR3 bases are TGTGCCAGCTTAGCGGGAGGAAGTCCAGATACGCAGTATTTT. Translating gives CASLAGGSPDTQYF.

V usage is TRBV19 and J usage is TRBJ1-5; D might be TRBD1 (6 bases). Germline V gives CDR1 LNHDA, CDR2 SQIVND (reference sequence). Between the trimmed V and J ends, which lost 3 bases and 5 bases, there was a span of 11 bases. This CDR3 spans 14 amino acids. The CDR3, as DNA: TGTGCCAGTAGTATGGCGGCAGGGGATCAGCCCCAGCATTTT. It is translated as CASSMAAGDQPQHF.

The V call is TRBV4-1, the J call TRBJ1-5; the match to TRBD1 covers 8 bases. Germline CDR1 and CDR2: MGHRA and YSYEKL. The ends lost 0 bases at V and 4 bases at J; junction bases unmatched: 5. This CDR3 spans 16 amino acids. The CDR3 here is CASSQDGDRGNQPQHF. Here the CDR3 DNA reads TGCGCCAGCAGCCAAGATGGTGACAGGGGAAATCAGCCCCAGCATTTT.

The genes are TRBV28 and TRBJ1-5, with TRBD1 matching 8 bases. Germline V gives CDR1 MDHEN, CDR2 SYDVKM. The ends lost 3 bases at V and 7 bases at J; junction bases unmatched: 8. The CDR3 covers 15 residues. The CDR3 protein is CASSLDRVVGQPQHF. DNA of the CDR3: TGTGCCAGCAGTTTGGACAGGGTGGTAGGACAGCCCCAGCATTTT.